Listed here are 16 T cell receptor beta chains from one sample, sequenced in a study of response to subunit inactivated influenza vaccine (dated by TCRdb to 2016 to 2019). Library preparation employed RT-PCR. Sequenced on an Illumina HiSeq 2500. TCRdb trimmed public reads at Q25 via fastp, called clones via MiXCR and kept in-frame beta chains. Rows matching on CDR3 protein sequence are summarized as one entry with the most common DNA and genes. Recorded for this sample are around 250,000 distinct CDR3 sequences; roughly an eighth of them occurred a single time. 7.8% of the sample belongs to the ten largest clones. The source was non-naive T cells sorted from PBMCs, collected less than 15 days before vaccination. The cell subset or site label, read with the paper, signifies: memory T cell fraction. The receptors stem from a man aged 45-60 years who received an inactivated influenza vaccine. Donor details come from another sample of the same person, matched by shared clones.

The chain recombines TRBV12-3 or TRBV12-4 with TRBJ2-2; unclear D gene. Trimming cost V 7 bases and J 3 bases, with 15 bases left between them. The CDR3 loop spans 15 amino acids. CDR3 protein: CASITPDKYTGELFF. CDR3 coding DNA: TGTGCCAGCATCACTCCTGACAAATACACCGGGGAGCTGTTTTTT.

This clonotype turned up a few times. The V gene is TRBV24-1, the J gene TRBJ1-5; possible D gene TRBD1, 6 bases. The germline V gene has CDR1 KGHDR and CDR2 SFDVKD. CDR3 size: 17 residues. The V gene lost 9 bases and the J gene lost 0 bases, with 20 bases spanning the gap. The CDR3 DNA reads as TGTGCCACCCCAAGGGGGGCATCTTCCGATAGCAATCAGCCCCAGCATTTT. This sequence encodes CATPRGASSDSNQPQHF.

This clonotype was counted between two and nine times. CDR3 residues: CASSVVELADTQYF. CDR3 nucleotide sequence: TGTGCCAGCAGCGTAGTAGAGCTCGCAGATACGCAGTATTTT. The chain links TRBV9 to TRBJ2-3; D call uncertain. Trimming shortened V by 0 bases and J by 4 bases, and 9 bases separated the two germline ends. The germline V gene has CDR1 SGDLS and CDR2 YYNGEE. The CDR3 extends over 14 amino acids. The complete variable domain, with remaining parts taken from reference TRBV9 and TRBJ2-3, reads DSGVTQTPKHLITATGQRVTLRCSPRSGDLSVYWYQQSLDQGLQFLIQYYNGEERAKGNILERFSAQQFPDLHSELNLSSLELGDSALYFCASSVVELADTQYFGPGTRLTVL.

In this sample, this clonotype turned up many times. The chain has TRBV12-3 or TRBV12-4 and TRBJ1-3, with D uncertain. V lost 7 bases, J lost 0 bases, and 7 bases lay in between. There are 13 residues in the CDR3. CDR3 DNA: TGTGCCAGCACCCCTCTCTCTGGAAACACCATATATTTT. This gives the protein CASTPLSGNTIYF.

This clonotype was observed a few times. V gene TRBV6-1 combines with J gene TRBJ2-2; TRBD2 might be the D (6 bases). The CDR3 has 14 residues. Deletions cut 6 bases from V and 1 base from J, with 9 bases between. Germline CDR1 reads MNHNS; CDR2 reads SASEGT. CDR3 in DNA: TGTGCCAGCAGGGGACTGGTGAACACCGGGGAGCTGTTTTTT. It encodes CASRGLVNTGELFF.

The V gene is TRBV20-1, the J gene TRBJ2-1; D gene unclear. The V and J ends lost 3 bases and 7 bases respectively, with 7 bases between them. Germline-derived CDR1 and CDR2 are DFQATT and SNEGSKA (reference sequence). The CDR3 is made up of 11 amino acids. CDR3 DNA sequence: TGCAGTGCTAGGGTGTGGAATGAGCAGTTCTTC. Protein product: CSARVWNEQFF.

The table lists this clonotype with many counts. The chain is built from TRBV20-1 and TRBJ2-3; 8 bases line up with TRBD1. Germline CDR1 and CDR2: DFQATT and SNEGSKA (reference sequence). Trimming removed 0 bases from V and 3 bases from J; junction bases left unmatched: 11. The CDR3 is 17 amino acids. CDR3 residues: CSARDVERTGLTDTQYF. CDR3 sequence (DNA): TGCAGTGCTAGAGACGTCGAGCGGACAGGGCTTACAGATACGCAGTATTTT.

This clonotype has a handful of counts. The chain is built from TRBV29-1 and TRBJ2-1; unclear D gene. CDR3 length: 12 residues. V shed 7 bases and J shed 6 bases, with 13 bases lying between them. Germline V gives CDR1 SQVTM, CDR2 ANQGSEA. The CDR3, as DNA: TGCAGCGCGCGGAACAATATCAATGAGCAGTTCTTC. Its translation is CSARNNINEQFF.

This clonotype was seen ten or more times. The CDR3 protein is CASSDRGGRSPLHF. The CDR3, as DNA: TGTGCCAGCAGCGACCGGGGGGGAAGGTCACCCCTCCACTTT. The chain is built from TRBV12-3 or TRBV12-4 and TRBJ1-6, with a weak D call TRBD1 (5 bases). This CDR3 comprises 14 residues. V lost 6 bases and J 10 bases, leaving 16 bases between the germline ends.

This clonotype was detected many times. This sequence joins TRBV7-2 and TRBJ1-6, with a possible D match to TRBD1 (6 bases). The V end lost 2 bases, the J end lost 9 bases, and 11 bases lay between the germline ends. CDR1 and CDR2 from the germline V gene are SGHTA and FQGNSA. The CDR3 has 14 residues. The CDR3: CASSLSRGGSPLHF. Written as DNA, the CDR3 is TGTGCCAGCAGCTTATCCAGGGGTGGTTCACCCCTCCACTTT.

In this sample, this clonotype turned up a few times. The J gene is TRBJ2-3, the V gene TRBV6-1; D is unresolved. The ends were cut back, 1 base at V and 0 bases at J, with 8 bases in the middle. Germline V gene data show CDR1 as MNHNS and CDR2 as SASEGT. This CDR3 comprises 15 residues. For the CDR3, the DNA is TGTGCCAGCAGTGAAGACGGTAGAAGCACAGATACGCAGTATTTT. The encoded protein is CASSEDGRSTDTQYF.

The rearrangement links TRBV15 to TRBJ1-5, with 7 bases lining up with TRBD1. In germline, CDR1 is LNHNV, CDR2 YYDKDF (reference sequence). This CDR3 contains 14 residues. Trimming removed 5 bases from V and 6 bases from J; junction bases left unmatched: 7. Here the CDR3 reads CATSLGGGLQPQHF. The CDR3 nucleotides read TGTGCCACCAGCTTGGGAGGGGGCCTTCAGCCCCAGCATTTT. Combining the CDR3 with reference TRBV15 and TRBJ1-5 gives the whole variable domain DAMVIQNPRYQVTQFGKPVTLSCSQTLNHNVMYWYQQKSSQAPKLLFHYYDKDFNNEADTPDNFQSRRPNTSFCFLDIRSPGLGDTAMYLCATSLGGGLQPQHFGDGTRLSIL.

The chain is built from TRBV5-1 and TRBJ2-5; 13 bases match TRBD2. J lost 4 bases, V lost 4 bases, and 4 bases had no gene match. This CDR3 spans 15 amino acids. In germline, CDR1 is SGHRS, CDR2 YFSETQ. The CDR3 DNA follows: TGCGCCAGCAGCGGACTAGCGGGAGTAGCAGAGACCCAGTACTTC. Amino acids: CASSGLAGVAETQYF.

This clonotype was counted between two and nine times. The genes are TRBV28 and TRBJ2-5, with TRBD2 identical over 12 bases. CDR3 size: 16 residues. V was pared by 6 bases and J by 3 bases, with 8 bases of the junction left unmatched. Germline CDR1 reads MDHEN; CDR2 reads SYDVKM. CDR3 in amino acids: CASSLLAGGQEETQYF. The CDR3 DNA reads as TGTGCCAGCAGCTTACTAGCGGGAGGCCAAGAAGAGACCCAGTACTTC.

A few counts support this clonotype. The rearrangement joins TRBV15 to TRBJ2-2, with D perhaps matching TRBD1 (6 bases). V was trimmed by 1 base and J by 6 bases, leaving 12 bases between them. The germline gives CDR1 LNHNV, CDR2 YYDKDF (reference sequence). The CDR3 totals 15 residues. As DNA, the CDR3 is TGTGCCACCAGCAGAGGGGGGCCCATCGCCGGGGAGCTGTTTTTT. Encoded protein: CATSRGGPIAGELFF.

The chain links TRBV14 to TRBJ1-6, with a tentative D call TRBD1 (5 bases). V shed 2 bases and J shed 9 bases, with 14 bases lying between them. Germline CDR1 SGHDN, CDR2 FVKESK. This CDR3 has 15 amino acids. The CDR3 coding sequence is TGTGCCAGCAGCCAATCGTGGGGGGTCGGTTCACCCCTCCACTTT. Translating it yields CASSQSWGVGSPLHF. The full variable domain, completed using reference TRBV14 and TRBJ1-6, is EAGVTQFPSHSVIEKGQTVTLRCDPISGHDNLYWYRRVMGKEIKFLLHFVKESKQDESGMPNNRFLAERTGGTYSTLKVQPAELEDSGVYFCASSQSWGVGSPLHFGNGTRLTVT.